The clone carrying this TCR beta chain occurred many times. There were TCR beta CDR3 regions amplified from RNA transcripts. The primer set for the first-round RT-PCR of the TCR CDR3 was HTBI. MiXCR, applied by TCRdb to the multiplex PCR reads, yields one record per CDR3 protein. The table lists approximately 360,000 distinct CDR3 sequences, 15% to 18% of them singletons. This sample stems from a study of T cells in Graves' hyperthyroidism and ophthalmopathy. The receptor's source is a woman in her late teens or twenties with Graves' hyperthyroidism that later progressed to Graves' ophthalmopathy. The sequencing input was blood.

CDR3 sequence: CASSPPRPTDFTGELFF. Here the CDR3 DNA reads TGTGCCAGCAGCCCGCCACGCCCTACCGACTTCACCGGGGAGCTGTTTTTT. V usage is TRBV5-8 and J usage is TRBJ2-2; D unresolved. Trimming removed 4 bases from V and 4 bases from J, with 20 bases in between. Germline-derived CDR1 and CDR2 are SGHTS and YDEGEE. This CDR3 is 17 amino acids long.